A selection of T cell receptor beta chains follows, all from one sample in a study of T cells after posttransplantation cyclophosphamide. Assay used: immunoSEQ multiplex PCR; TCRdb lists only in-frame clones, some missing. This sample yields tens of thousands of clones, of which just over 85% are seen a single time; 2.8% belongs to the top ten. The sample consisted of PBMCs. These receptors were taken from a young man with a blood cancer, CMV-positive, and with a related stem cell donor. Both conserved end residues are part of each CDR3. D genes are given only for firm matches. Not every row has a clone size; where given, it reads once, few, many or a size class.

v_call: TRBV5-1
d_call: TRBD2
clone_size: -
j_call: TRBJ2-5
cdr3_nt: TGCGCCAGCAGCCCAAGCCCGGGAGGCCGGGGAGAGACCCAGTACTTC
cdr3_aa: CASSPSPGGRGETQYF

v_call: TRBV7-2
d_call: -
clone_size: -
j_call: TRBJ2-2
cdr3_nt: TGTGCCAGCAGCCCGGGGGTGGCAGGGCACGGGGAGCTGTTTTTT
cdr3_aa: CASSPGVAGHGELFF

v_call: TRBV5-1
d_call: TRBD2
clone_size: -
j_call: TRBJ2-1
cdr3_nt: TGCGCCAGCAGCTTTAAAATAGCGGGAGGCAAGAATGAGCAGTTCTTC
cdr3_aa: CASSFKIAGGKNEQFF

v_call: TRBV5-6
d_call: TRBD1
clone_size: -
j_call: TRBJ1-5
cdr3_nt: TGTGCCAGCAGCTTTGGTACAGGGGCCTTTTTATATCAGCCCCAGCATTTT
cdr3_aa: CASSFGTGAFLYQPQHF

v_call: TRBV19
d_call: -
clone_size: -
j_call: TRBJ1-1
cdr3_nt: TGTGCCAGTAGTTATTTGAACACTGAAGCTTTCTTT
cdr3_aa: CASSYLNTEAFF

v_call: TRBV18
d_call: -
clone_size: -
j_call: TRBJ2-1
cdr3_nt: TGTGCCAGCTCACCGTCGACTGGAAATGAGCAGTTCTTC
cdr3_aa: CASSPSTGNEQFF

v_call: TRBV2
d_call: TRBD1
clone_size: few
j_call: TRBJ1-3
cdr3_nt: TGTGCCAGCAGAGGGGGCATCTCTGGAAACACCATATATTTT
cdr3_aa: CASRGGISGNTIYF

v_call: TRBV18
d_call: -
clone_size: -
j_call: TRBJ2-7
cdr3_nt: TGTGCCAGCTCACCACCGGGCCAGGGGCGCGAGCAGTACTTC
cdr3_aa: CASSPPGQGREQYF

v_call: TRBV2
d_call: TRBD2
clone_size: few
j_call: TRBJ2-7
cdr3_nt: TGTGCCATTAGAGCTCCCCGGACTAGCGGGAGGAACTCCTACGAGCAGTACTTC
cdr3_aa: CAIRAPRTSGRNSYEQYF

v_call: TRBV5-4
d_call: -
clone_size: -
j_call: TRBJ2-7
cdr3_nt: TGTGCCAGCAGTGCGCCAGGAGGAACCTACGGGCAGTACTTC
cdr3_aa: CASSAPGGTYGQYF

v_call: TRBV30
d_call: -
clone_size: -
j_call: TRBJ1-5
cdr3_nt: TGTGCCTGGAGTGTGAGTTATAGCAATCAGCCCCAGCATTTT
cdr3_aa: CAWSVSYSNQPQHF

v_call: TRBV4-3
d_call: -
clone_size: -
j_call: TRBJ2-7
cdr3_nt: TGCGCCAGCAGCCAAGTGGTTAGTGCCGTCTACGAGCAGTACTTC
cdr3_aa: CASSQVVSAVYEQYF

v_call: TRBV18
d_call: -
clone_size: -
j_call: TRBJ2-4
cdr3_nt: TGTGCCAGCTCACCAGGGGCTGGAAACATTCAGTACTTC
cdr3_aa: CASSPGAGNIQYF

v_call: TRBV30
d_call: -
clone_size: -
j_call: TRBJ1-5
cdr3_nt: TGTGCCTGGAGTAGGAGGGGCTCGCAGCCCCAGCATTTT
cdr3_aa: CAWSRRGSQPQHF

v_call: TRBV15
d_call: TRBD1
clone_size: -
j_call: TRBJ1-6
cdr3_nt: TGTGCCACCAGCAGAGCCGGGACAGGGAAGAATTCACCCCTCCACTTT
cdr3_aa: CATSRAGTGKNSPLHF

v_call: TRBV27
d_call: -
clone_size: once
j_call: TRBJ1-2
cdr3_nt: TGTGCCACCTCCTCATCGTGGGGGCTCGGGTATGGCTACACCTTC
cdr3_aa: CATSSSWGLGYGYTF

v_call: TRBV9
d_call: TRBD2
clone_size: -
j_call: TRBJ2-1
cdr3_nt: TGTGCCAGCAGCGCTCGATTGACTAGCGGCCATTACAATGAGCAGTTCTTC
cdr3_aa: CASSARLTSGHYNEQFF

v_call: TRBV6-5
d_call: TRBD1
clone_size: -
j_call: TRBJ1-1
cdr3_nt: TGTGCCAGCAGAAGACAGGGGATGGGGTCTTTCTTT
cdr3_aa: CASRRQGMGSFF

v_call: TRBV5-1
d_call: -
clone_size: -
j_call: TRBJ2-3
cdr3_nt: TGCGCCAGCAGCGGAGCTCGGGATACGCAGTATTTT
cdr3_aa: CASSGARDTQYF

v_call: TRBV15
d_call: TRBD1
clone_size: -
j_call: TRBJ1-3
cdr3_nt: TGTGCCACCCGGGACAGGGATTTACTAGGGACCTCTGGAAACACCATATATTTT
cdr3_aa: CATRDRDLLGTSGNTIYF

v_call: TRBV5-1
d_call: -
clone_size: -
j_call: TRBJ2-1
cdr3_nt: TGCGCCAGCAGCTTAACCCTAGCGCGTTTACTGTTCTTC
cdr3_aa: CASSLTLARLLFF

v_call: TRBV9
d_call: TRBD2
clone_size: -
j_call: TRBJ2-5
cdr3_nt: TGTGCCAGCAGCGAATTGACTGGACTAGCGGGGCAAGAGACCCAGTACTTC
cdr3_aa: CASSELTGLAGQETQYF